These 20 T cell receptor beta chains share one sample of origin, sequenced in a study of blood T cell repertoires in COVID-19. Repertoires were generated with immunoSEQ multiplex PCR, while TCRdb's copy carries only in-frame clones and drops some. The sample contains 250,000 to 350,000 clones, around 90% of which appear only once. The source material was peripheral blood. Receptors originate from a woman aged 50 to 60 who had recovered from COVID-19.

The V gene is TRBV10-3, the J gene TRBJ1-3, with a possible D match to TRBD1 (6 bases). Looked up from germline, CDR1 is ENHRY and CDR2 is SYGVKD. This CDR3 contains 17 residues. V lost 7 bases and J lost 0, with 19 bases in between. The CDR3 DNA is TGTGCCATCAAGGTCAGGCAGGGGACCCCCTCTGGAAACACCATATATTTT. It specifies CAIKVRQGTPSGNTIYF.

The chain carries TRBV2 and TRBJ1-1, with 7 bases identical to TRBD1. CDR3 length equals 15 residues. V was pared by 5 bases and J by 6 bases, with 12 bases of the junction left unmatched. From germline, CDR1 is SNHLY and CDR2 FYNNEI. The CDR3 coding sequence is TGTGCCAGCAGTTCCCCGGGACAGCACGGATCTGAAGCTTTCTTT. This translates into CASSSPGQHGSEAFF.

This clone was observed a few times. J is TRBJ2-2 and V is TRBV11-3; D might be TRBD1 (6 bases). The V end lost 4 bases, the J end lost 1 base, and 10 bases lay between the germline ends. Germline V CDR1 and CDR2: SGHNT, YENEEA. There are 15 residues in the CDR3. The DNA of the CDR3 is TGTGCCAGCAGCTCACTACAGGGGAACACCGGGGAGCTGTTTTTT. Protein sequence: CASSSLQGNTGELFF.

The V and J genes are TRBV29-1 and TRBJ1-1; 11 nucleotides match TRBD1. The CDR3 has 13 residues. Unmatched junction bases numbered 11, after V lost 6 bases and J lost 11 bases. Per the germline V gene, CDR1 is SQVTM and CDR2 is ANQGSEA. CDR3 sequence: CSVPGQGGLRAFF. CDR3 nucleotides: TGCAGCGTACCGGGACAGGGGGGCTTGAGGGCTTTCTTT.

The chain couples TRBV7-8 to TRBJ1-2, with D perhaps TRBD1 (6 bases). Between the trimmed V and J ends, which lost 6 bases and 8 bases, there was a span of 28 bases. The CDR3 is 17 residues long. The V gene's germline CDR1 is SGHVS and CDR2 FQNEAQ. CDR3 nucleotides: TGTGCCAGCAGTACCAACTTCAGGGGTATTAGGTCGGGAGGCTACACCTTC. The encoded protein is CASSTNFRGIRSGGYTF.

The J gene is TRBJ1-4, the V gene TRBV7-2; 11 nucleotides line up with TRBD1. V shed 1 base and J 8 bases; nucleotides not matched to a gene: 6. CDR3 length equals 16 residues. Germline V gene sequence: CDR1 SGHTA, CDR2 FQGNSA. CDR3 nucleotides: TGTGCCAGCAGCTTAGAAGTCGGGACAGGGGGGGAAAAACTGTTTTTT. Residues: CASSLEVGTGGEKLFF.

The genes are TRBV12-3 or TRBV12-4 and TRBJ2-7, with D perhaps TRBD2 (5 bases). The CDR3 loop spans 13 amino acids. Trimming pared 5 bases from V and 6 bases from J, leaving 14 bases between. The CDR3 loop is CASSRGAGSEQYF. CDR3 DNA: TGTGCCAGCAGTCGCGGCGCGGGTAGCGAGCAGTACTTC.

This clone was detected only once. The CDR3 DNA is TGTGCCAGCAGCCAAGATCTGAGGGGGCGCGGCAGTGAAAAACTGTTTTTT. Translated, it gives CASSQDLRGRGSEKLFF. The rearrangement joins TRBV3-1 (or the pseudogene TRBV3-2) to TRBJ1-4, with TRBD1 identical over 7 bases. Germline assignment: CDR1 LGHDT and CDR2 YNNKEL (reference sequence). Trimming at V came to 0 bases and at J to 7 bases, leaving 11 bases not matched to a gene. CDR3 length: 17 residues.

The chain recombines TRBV27 with TRBJ1-4, with D perhaps TRBD1 (6 bases). The germline V gene encodes CDR1 MNHEY and CDR2 SMNVEV (reference sequence). The V and J ends lost 8 bases and 10 bases respectively, with 11 bases between them. This CDR3 is 11 amino acids long. DNA of the CDR3: TGTGCCAGCGGGTTAGGGGGAAAACTGTTTTTT. Amino acid sequence: CASGLGGKLFF.

The chain links TRBV23-1 to TRBJ2-3, with TRBD2 as a possible D gene (6 bases). TRBV23-1 is an ORF, and what it does is uncertain. The V gene lost 4 bases and the J gene lost 3 bases, with 8 bases spanning the gap. The CDR3 sequence is 13 residues long. This CDR3 reads CASSLEGTDTQYF. The CDR3 DNA sequence: TGCGCCAGCAGTCTGGAGGGAACAGATACGCAGTATTTT.

The chain carries TRBV11-2 and TRBJ1-2; 8 bases map to TRBD1. The CDR3 extends over 15 amino acids. CDR1 and CDR2 (germline): SGHAT, FQNNGV. V shed 3 bases and J 5 bases; nucleotides not matched to a gene: 8. The CDR3 DNA is TGTGCCAGCAGCTTTGATACAGGGGGATTTTATGGCTACACCTTC. Its translation: CASSFDTGGFYGYTF.

V gene TRBV15 combines with J gene TRBJ1-4; TRBD1 aligns across 10 bases. This CDR3 contains 14 residues. With 6 bases clipped from V and 10 bases from J, the junction kept 8 bases outside the gene matches. CDR1 is LNHNV, CDR2 YYDKDF, per germline (reference sequence). CDR3 region: CATSSGQGIRKLFF. The CDR3 DNA reads as TGTGCCACCAGTTCGGGACAGGGGATTCGAAAACTGTTTTTT.

The genes are TRBV28 and TRBJ1-2, with 9 bases aligning to TRBD1. The CDR3 covers 14 residues. Germline V gene lookup returns CDR1 MDHEN and CDR2 SYDVKM. V was clipped by 6 bases and J by 6 bases; unmatched bases: 8. The CDR3 bases are TGTGCCAGCAGCCGACAGGGGGGGATAAATGGCTACACCTTC. Protein sequence: CASSRQGGINGYTF.

CDR3 coding DNA: TGTGCCAGTAGCCCACTAAGACTAGCGGGGGGTCGCGATGAGCAGTTCTTC. Its protein product is CASSPLRLAGGRDEQFF. This chain connects TRBV19 to TRBJ2-1, with 13 bases identical to TRBD2. The germline CDR1 and CDR2 sequences are LNHDA and SQIVND (reference sequence). V shed 6 bases, J shed 8 bases, and the junction held 13 bases outside the gene matches. The CDR3 length is 17 residues.

In regard to this clone: Other nucleotide sequences in the sample specify the same CDR3. The V and J genes are TRBV5-1 and TRBJ2-3; D possibly corresponds to TRBD2 (6 bases). V lost 4 bases and J lost 0, with 12 bases in between. The CDR3 contains 15 residues. CDR1 SGHRS and CDR2 YFSETQ come from the germline V gene. Here the CDR3 reads CASSLQRASTDTQYF. As DNA, the CDR3 is TGCGCCAGCAGCCTACAGCGGGCTAGCACAGATACGCAGTATTTT.

This clone occurred a few times. The V gene is TRBV5-4, the J gene TRBJ2-6, with a weak D call TRBD1 (5 bases). Deletions cut 4 bases from V and 1 base from J, with 15 bases between. The CDR3 is 17 residues long. Germline CDR1 SGHNT, CDR2 YYREEE (reference sequence). DNA for the CDR3: TGTGCCAGCAGCCCGCCGTACAGGCTATCTGGGGCCAACGTCCTGACTTTC. Translation gives CASSPPYRLSGANVLTF.

The chain employs TRBV27 and TRBJ1-6, with D possibly TRBD1 on 5 matching bases. Trimming took 3 bases from V and 17 from J, leaving 17 bases between them. In germline, CDR1 is MNHEY, CDR2 SMNVEV (reference sequence). The CDR3 consists of 13 residues. The CDR3 sequence is CASSLTYRNQIHF. The CDR3, as DNA: TGTGCCAGCAGTTTGACGTACAGGAACCAAATCCACTTT.

This clone was picked up one time. This sequence joins TRBV7-9 and TRBJ2-7, with 8 nucleotides matching TRBD1. V lost 5 bases, J lost 2 bases, and 8 bases stayed unmatched. In germline, CDR1 is SEHNR, CDR2 FQNEAQ (reference sequence). The length of the CDR3 is 15 residues. The CDR3 DNA sequence: TGTGCCAGCAGCCTGCCTCCGGGACAGGCCTACGAGCAGTACTTC. This codes for CASSLPPGQAYEQYF.

This clone was counted a single time. The V and J genes are TRBV6-2 or TRBV6-3 and TRBJ1-1; 9 positions agree with TRBD1. V lost 6 bases, J lost 7 bases, and 18 bases stayed unmatched. Germline V gives CDR1 MNHEY, CDR2 SVGEGT. CDR3 length: 17 amino acids. DNA of the CDR3: TGTGCCAGCAGCCATACACAGGGGGCCTTTGGTTCCGGTGAAGCTTTCTTT. This translates into CASSHTQGAFGSGEAFF.

V and J are TRBV6-5 and TRBJ2-7; 9 bases are shared with TRBD1. CDR1 and CDR2 from the germline V gene are MNHEY and SVGAGI. With 6 bases clipped from V and 9 bases from J, the junction kept 9 bases outside the gene matches. The CDR3 length is 13 residues. Written as DNA, the CDR3 is TGTGCCAGCAGCCAACACAGGGGGCTCGCGCAGTACTTC. Residues: CASSQHRGLAQYF.